The 17 T cell receptor beta chains below all came from one sample that was sequenced in a study of blood T cell repertoires in COVID-19. TCRdb's table, derived via immunoSEQ multiplex PCR, lists solely in-frame clones and lacks some. The sample has more than 100,000 clones, 70% to 85% seen once; the top ten hold 17%. Sample: peripheral blood. The receptor set was obtained from a woman at least 80 years old with acute or convalescent COVID-19.

V and J are TRBV10-2 and TRBJ2-1, with 7 bases fitting TRBD2. Germline CDR1 reads WSHSY; CDR2 reads SAAADI. Trimming removed 2 bases from V and 6 bases from J; junction bases left unmatched: 7. CDR3 size: 15 residues. CDR3 sequence (DNA): TGCGCCAGCAGTGAGACCCGTGGGGGGGTCAATGAGCAGTTCTTC. It yields the protein CASSETRGGVNEQFF.

The rearrangement links TRBV5-6 to TRBJ2-7; 7 positions agree with TRBD2. The CDR3 is made up of 14 amino acids. V shed 2 bases, J shed 5 bases, and the junction held 7 bases outside the gene matches. Looked up from germline, CDR1 is SGHDT and CDR2 is YYEEEE. The CDR3 coding sequence is TGTGCCAGCAGCTTTGGCGGGAGAATTCACGAGCAGTACTTC. It yields the protein CASSFGGRIHEQYF.

In this sample, this clone turned up a few times. V gene TRBV6-2 or TRBV6-3 combines with J gene TRBJ2-1, with 7 bases that match TRBD2. This CDR3 is built from 16 residues. J lost 5 bases, V lost 6 bases, and 13 bases had no gene match. Germline CDR1 is MNHEY and CDR2 is SVGEGT. Here the CDR3 reads CASSPVGSGYDNEQFF. The CDR3 region has the DNA TGTGCCAGCAGCCCGGTTGGTAGCGGGTACGACAATGAGCAGTTCTTC.

The gene calls are TRBV27 and TRBJ1-2; tentative D call: TRBD1 (5 bases). Germline CDR1 and CDR2: MNHEY and SMNVEV (reference sequence). Trimming pared 1 base from V and 6 bases from J, leaving 15 bases between. CDR3 size: 15 residues. As DNA, the CDR3 is TGTGCCAGCAGTTTATACCAGGGACTTTTCGATGGCTACACCTTC. This encodes CASSLYQGLFDGYTF.

The rearrangement uses TRBV9 and TRBJ1-2; 8 bases align to TRBD1. Looked up from germline, CDR1 is SGDLS and CDR2 is YYNGEE. V shed 3 bases, J shed 5 bases, and the junction held 12 bases outside the gene matches. CDR3 length: 16 amino acids. CDR3 protein: CASSAGGQGRAYGYTF. CDR3 coding DNA: TGTGCCAGCAGCGCGGGAGGACAGGGCCGAGCGTATGGCTACACCTTC.

The gene calls are TRBV30 and TRBJ1-2; D possibly corresponds to TRBD1 (6 bases). This CDR3 is built from 12 residues. Looked up from germline, CDR1 is GTSNPN and CDR2 is SVGIG (reference sequence). The V gene lost 3 bases and the J gene lost 7 bases, with 12 bases spanning the gap. CDR3 bases: TGTGCCTGGAGCCAGGGGCTTGGTGGCTACACCTTC. This translates into CAWSQGLGGYTF.

This chain links TRBV15 with TRBJ1-4; D not certain. V was cut by 4 bases and J by 5 bases, with 17 bases left in between. Germline V gives CDR1 LNHNV, CDR2 YYDKDF (reference sequence). CDR3 length equals 16 residues. CDR3 region: CATSTRAEVRNEKLFF. CDR3 DNA: TGTGCCACCAGCACCAGAGCAGAGGTTCGCAATGAAAAACTGTTTTTT. Drawing the rest from reference TRBV15 and TRBJ1-4, the complete variable domain is DAMVIQNPRYQVTQFGKPVTLSCSQTLNHNVMYWYQQKSSQAPKLLFHYYDKDFNNEADTPDNFQSRRPNTSFCFLDIRSPGLGDTAMYLCATSTRAEVRNEKLFFGSGTQLSVL.

The chain uses TRBV27 and TRBJ1-2, with D perhaps matching TRBD1 (6 bases). Per the germline V gene, CDR1 is MNHEY and CDR2 is SMNVEV (reference sequence). CDR3 size: 15 residues. Trimming cost V 2 bases and J 6 bases, with 16 bases left between them. The CDR3 region is CASSLRALDSDGYTF. DNA for the CDR3: TGTGCCAGCAGTTTACGAGCCCTGGACAGTGATGGCTACACCTTC.

This chain links TRBV18 with TRBJ2-1, with 13 bases identical to TRBD2. V was clipped by 0 bases and J by 4 bases; unmatched bases: 3. The CDR3 covers 17 residues. Germline V gene lookup returns CDR1 KGHSH and CDR2 LQKENI. CDR3 amino acids: CASSPPLLAGGYNEQFF. For the CDR3, the DNA is TGTGCCAGCTCACCACCCCTACTAGCGGGAGGGTACAATGAGCAGTTCTTC.

The rearrangement joins TRBV10-2 to TRBJ1-1; D call uncertain. V dropped 2 bases and J dropped 1 base, with 14 bases sitting between them. Germline V gene data show CDR1 as WSHSY and CDR2 as SAAADI. The CDR3 is made up of 16 amino acids. CDR3 sequence (DNA): TGCGCCAGCAGTGAGCTCCTGCAGGTTCGGAACACTGAAGCTTTCTTT. Translation gives CASSELLQVRNTEAFF.

This sequence joins TRBV4-1 and TRBJ2-1, with 11 positions matching TRBD1. Germline CDR1 reads MGHRA; CDR2 reads YSYEKL. The CDR3 has 15 residues. J gave up 8 bases and V 0 bases, and 3 bases lay outside the gene matches. The CDR3 DNA sequence: TGCGCCAGCAGCCAAGACCCGGACAGGGGGCATGAGCAGTTCTTC. It translates to CASSQDPDRGHEQFF.

The V call is TRBV7-2, the J call TRBJ1-4; no definite D call. This CDR3 contains 13 residues. Deletions cut 6 bases from V and 8 bases from J, with 13 bases between. Germline CDR1 SGHTA, CDR2 FQGNSA. The CDR3 reads CASRPREGEKLFF. The CDR3 nucleotides read TGTGCCAGCAGACCTCGGGAAGGGGAAAAACTGTTTTTT.

The chain links TRBV6-1 to TRBJ1-1, with D maybe TRBD1 (5 bases). The V gene lost 3 bases and the J gene lost 0 bases, with 14 bases spanning the gap. The CDR3 covers 16 residues. CDR1 MNHNS and CDR2 SASEGT come from the germline V gene. The CDR3 bases are TGTGCCAGCAGTGATCGGGGGAGTGTTGTGAACACTGAAGCTTTCTTT. The encoded protein is CASSDRGSVVNTEAFF.

The rearrangement links TRBV11-2 to TRBJ2-5; maybe TRBD1 (6 bases). This CDR3 comprises 15 residues. Germline CDR1 reads SGHAT; CDR2 reads FQNNGV. V was pared by 1 base and J by 1 base, with 10 bases between. Here the CDR3 DNA reads TGTGCCAGCAGCTTAGCTCCGGACAGCCAAGAGACCCAGTACTTC. Its translation is CASSLAPDSQETQYF.

This rearrangement joins TRBV10-2 to TRBJ2-2; the match to TRBD2 covers 9 bases. With V trimmed by 7 bases and J by 0 bases, 3 bases remained unmatched. This CDR3 has 15 residues. Per germline, CDR1 WSHSY and CDR2 SAAADI. The CDR3 bases are TGCGCCAGCAAACGGACTAGCGCGAACACCGGGGAGCTGTTTTTT. This codes for CASKRTSANTGELFF.

This clone was seen a few times. V gene TRBV18 combines with J gene TRBJ1-1, with 8 bases lining up with TRBD1. There are 13 residues in the CDR3. The J segment lost 6 bases and the V segment lost 6 bases, leaving 6 bases of the junction unmatched. CDR1 and CDR2 from the germline V gene are KGHSH and LQKENI. CDR3 coding DNA: TGTGCCAGCTCTCCCGGACAGGGAGCTGAAGCTTTCTTT. Amino acids: CASSPGQGAEAFF.

The genes are TRBV10-1 and TRBJ2-5, with 7 bases matching TRBD2. The CDR3 totals 13 residues. Germline trimming cut 10 bases from V and 5 bases from J; bases unmatched to any gene: 10. Looked up from germline, CDR1 is WNHNN and CDR2 is SYGVQD (reference sequence). CDR3 in DNA: TGCGCCACCCAGCGGGGTCTCGGGGAGACCCAGTACTTC. This sequence encodes CATQRGLGETQYF.